A selection of T cell receptor beta chains follows, all from one sample in a study of PD-1 blockade in classical Hodgkin lymphoma. Method: immunoSEQ multiplex PCR; TCRdb's copy keeps in-frame clones and lacks some. The table records tens of thousands of clones, 80% to 90% of them present only once. Sequenced here: peripheral blood mononuclear cells (PBMCs), sampled before the second cycle of nivolumab. These receptors were collected from a human donor with classical Hodgkin lymphoma. CDR3s include the opening cysteine and the closing phenylalanine or tryptophan. The D gene is left open where the match is weak. Rows give clone size only sometimes, using once, few, many, or a class for an expanded clone.

TGTGCCAGCAGTTACTCGGGGTCCGACTACGAGCAGTACTTC,CASSYSGSDYEQYF,NA,14,TRBV6-5,TRBJ2-7,NA
TGTGCCAGCAGCGTAGTCTCTTACGAGCAGTACTTC,CASSVVSYEQYF,NA,12,TRBV9,TRBJ2-7,once
TGTGCCAGTCTACCGCAGATGAACACTGAAGCTTTCTTT,CASLPQMNTEAFF,NA,13,TRBV6-5,TRBJ1-1,NA
TGTGCCAGCAGGGGGGACAGATTCCAGTTTGAAGCTTTCTTT,CASRGDRFQFEAFF,TRBD1,14,TRBV2,TRBJ1-1,NA
TGTGCCAGCAGCCGCCAGGGCGGGACAACATACGAGCAGTACTTC,CASSRQGGTTYEQYF,NA,15,TRBV28,TRBJ2-7,once
TGTGCCAGCAGCCCGACAGGGGGCGGTAATTCACCCCTCCACTTT,CASSPTGGGNSPLHF,TRBD1,15,TRBV5-4,TRBJ1-6,NA
TGTGCCAGCAGTTCCCTCGGGGTCTCAGGGGGAGGGACAGATACGCAGTATTTT,CASSSLGVSGGGTDTQYF,NA,18,TRBV27,TRBJ2-3,NA
TGTGCCAGCTCCCTGACGGCGGACAGGGGATTCAGTGGGGGTAGCTACGAGCAGTACTTC,CASSLTADRGFSGGSYEQYF,TRBD1,20,TRBV18,TRBJ2-7,NA
TGTGCCAGCAGTAAGACGTCACACCCGGAGACCCAGTACTTC,CASSKTSHPETQYF,NA,14,TRBV27,TRBJ2-5,NA
TGTGCCAGCAGTGATTGGCAGACTAATGAAAAACTGTTTTTT,CASSDWQTNEKLFF,NA,14,TRBV6-1,TRBJ1-4,NA
TGTGCCAGCAGCCCCGGCCCTACAGGGGGCAGGGAGACCCAGTACTTC,CASSPGPTGGRETQYF,TRBD1,16,TRBV7-3,TRBJ2-5,once
TGTGCCAGGGGGGCGGGGCGCTACGAGCAGTACTTC,CARGAGRYEQYF,NA,12,TRBV7-6,TRBJ2-7,NA
TGTGCCAGTAGTATCGATGGGGCCAACGTCCTGACTTTC,CASSIDGANVLTF,NA,13,TRBV19,TRBJ2-6,NA
TGTGCCAGCAGTCCCCGGGCGGGGGAGAATCAGCCCCAGCATTTT,CASSPRAGENQPQHF,NA,15,TRBV2,TRBJ1-5,NA
TGTGCCAGCAGCCCAACCGACAGGGCGGGGATTTCACCCCTCCACTTT,CASSPTDRAGISPLHF,TRBD1,16,TRBV9,TRBJ1-6,NA
TGCGCCAGCAGCTTAAAAGGGGGCTACGAGCAGTACTTC,CASSLKGGYEQYF,NA,13,TRBV5-1,TRBJ2-7,NA
TGTGCCAGTAGTACGACTAGCGGGGGGGCAGATACGCAGTATTTT,CASSTTSGGADTQYF,TRBD2,15,TRBV19,TRBJ2-3,NA
TGTGCCAGTAGTCTTACAGCGAACACTGAAGCTTTCTTT,CASSLTANTEAFF,NA,13,TRBV19,TRBJ1-1,NA
TGTGCCAGCAGCCAAGATAAGGGATTCGGCTACGAGCAGTACTTC,CASSQDKGFGYEQYF,NA,15,TRBV4-2,TRBJ2-7,NA
TGTGCCAGCAGTTTATGGGGCGACAGGGACTATACACCGACCTCCTACGAGCAGTACTTC,CASSLWGDRDYTPTSYEQYF,NA,20,TRBV28,TRBJ2-7,NA
TGTGCCAGCTCACCCCCGGGACAGCCCTTCTACGAGCAGTACTTC,CASSPPGQPFYEQYF,TRBD1,15,TRBV18,TRBJ2-7,NA
TGTGCCAGCAGCTTAGTTACAGGGCCAACTAGCAATCAGCCCCAGCATTTT,CASSLVTGPTSNQPQHF,NA,17,TRBV7-8,TRBJ1-5,NA
TGCGCCAGCAGCCAAGATCATGGATTGGGCACAGATACGCAGTATTTT,CASSQDHGLGTDTQYF,NA,16,TRBV4-1,TRBJ2-3,NA
TGTGCCAGCAGTTTTCGGGCAAGCGGGAGGTCCTCTAGCACAGATACGCAGTATTTT,CASSFRASGRSSSTDTQYF,TRBD2,19,TRBV7-3,TRBJ2-3,NA
TGTGCCAGCAGCCAATGGACAGGGGCGGATGAGCAGTTCTTC,CASSQWTGADEQFF,TRBD1,14,TRBV27,TRBJ2-1,NA
TGTGCCAGTAGTCCTAAGCGGGAGCGCGGACATGAGCAGTTCTTC,CASSPKRERGHEQFF,TRBD2,15,TRBV19,TRBJ2-1,NA
TGTGCCAGCAGTGATGCGCCAGGGCGAGCCAAAAACATTCAGTACTTC,CASSDAPGRAKNIQYF,NA,16,TRBV6-1,TRBJ2-4,once